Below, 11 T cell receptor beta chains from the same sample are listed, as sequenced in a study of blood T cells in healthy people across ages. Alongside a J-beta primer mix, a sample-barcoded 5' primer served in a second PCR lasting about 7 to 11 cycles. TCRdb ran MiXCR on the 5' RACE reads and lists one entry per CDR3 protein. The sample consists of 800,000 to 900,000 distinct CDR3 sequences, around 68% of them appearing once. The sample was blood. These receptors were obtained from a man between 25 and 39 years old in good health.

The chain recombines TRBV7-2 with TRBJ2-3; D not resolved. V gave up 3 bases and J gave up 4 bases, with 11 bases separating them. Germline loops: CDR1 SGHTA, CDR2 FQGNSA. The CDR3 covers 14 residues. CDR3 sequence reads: CASSFIRAADTQYF. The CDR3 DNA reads TGTGCCAGCAGCTTTATCCGGGCGGCAGATACGCAGTATTTT.

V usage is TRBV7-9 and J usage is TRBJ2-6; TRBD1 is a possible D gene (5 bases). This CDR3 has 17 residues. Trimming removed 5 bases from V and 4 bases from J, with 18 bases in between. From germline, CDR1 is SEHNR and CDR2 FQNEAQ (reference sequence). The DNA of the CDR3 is TGTGCCAGCAGCACTAACCCCTCAGGGCTGGGGGCCAACGTCCTGACTTTC. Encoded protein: CASSTNPSGLGANVLTF.

The CDR3: CASRLQGQQYF. In DNA, the CDR3 is TGCGCCAGCAGGTTACAGGGACAGCAGTACTTC. V is TRBV5-1 and J is TRBJ2-7; TRBD1 might be the D (6 bases). The CDR3 loop spans 11 amino acids. Germline V gene lookup returns CDR1 SGHRS and CDR2 YFSETQ. Between the trimmed V and J ends, which lost 5 bases and 8 bases, there was a span of 11 bases.

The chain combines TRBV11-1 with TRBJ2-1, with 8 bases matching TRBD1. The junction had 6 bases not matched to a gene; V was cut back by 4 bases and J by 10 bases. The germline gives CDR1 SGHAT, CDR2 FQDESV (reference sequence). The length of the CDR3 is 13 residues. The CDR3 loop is CASSYGTGYEQFF. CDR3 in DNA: TGTGCCAGCAGCTACGGGACAGGATACGAGCAGTTCTTC. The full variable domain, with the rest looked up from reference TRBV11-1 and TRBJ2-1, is EAEVAQSPRYKITEKSQAVAFWCDPISGHATLYWYRQILGQGPELLVQFQDESVVDDSQLPKDRFSAERLKGVDSTLKIQPAELGDSAMYLCASSYGTGYEQFFGPGTRLTVL.

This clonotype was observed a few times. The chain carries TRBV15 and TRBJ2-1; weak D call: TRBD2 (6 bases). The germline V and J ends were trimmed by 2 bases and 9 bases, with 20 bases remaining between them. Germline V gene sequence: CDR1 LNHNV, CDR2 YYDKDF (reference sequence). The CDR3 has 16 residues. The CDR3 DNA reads TGTGCCACCAGCAGAAAATCAGGTTACCTGGAGGGTGAGCAGTTCTTC. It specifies CATSRKSGYLEGEQFF.

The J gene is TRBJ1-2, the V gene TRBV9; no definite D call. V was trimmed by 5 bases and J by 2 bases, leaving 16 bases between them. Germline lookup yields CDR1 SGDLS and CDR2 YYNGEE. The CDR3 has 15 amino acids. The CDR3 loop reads CASSPTITLNYGYTF. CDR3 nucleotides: TGTGCCAGCAGTCCAACGATAACTCTCAACTATGGCTACACCTTC. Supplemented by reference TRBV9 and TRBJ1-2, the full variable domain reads DSGVTQTPKHLITATGQRVTLRCSPRSGDLSVYWYQQSLDQGLQFLIQYYNGEERAKGNILERFSAQQFPDLHSELNLSSLELGDSALYFCASSPTITLNYGYTFGSGTRLTVV.

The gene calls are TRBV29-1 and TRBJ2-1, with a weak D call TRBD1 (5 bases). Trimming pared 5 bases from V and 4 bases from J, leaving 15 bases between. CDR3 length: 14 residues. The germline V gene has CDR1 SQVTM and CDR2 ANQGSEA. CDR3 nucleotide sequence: TGCAGCGTTTTAAGGGGAACGAAGTACAATGAGCAGTTCTTC. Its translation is CSVLRGTKYNEQFF.

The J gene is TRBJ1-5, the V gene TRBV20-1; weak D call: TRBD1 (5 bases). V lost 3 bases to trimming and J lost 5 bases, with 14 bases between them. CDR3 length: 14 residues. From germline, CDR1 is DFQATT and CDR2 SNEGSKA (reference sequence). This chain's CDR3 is CSARPGQLDQPQHF. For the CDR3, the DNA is TGCAGTGCTAGGCCAGGGCAGTTGGATCAGCCCCAGCATTTT.

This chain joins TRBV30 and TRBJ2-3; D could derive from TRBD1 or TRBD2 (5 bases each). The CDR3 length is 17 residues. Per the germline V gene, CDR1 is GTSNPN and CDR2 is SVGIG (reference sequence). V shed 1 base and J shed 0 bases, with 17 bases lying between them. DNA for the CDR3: TGTGCCTGGAGTGGAGAGAGGGGCGAAAAGAGCACAGATACGCAGTATTTT. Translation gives CAWSGERGEKSTDTQYF.

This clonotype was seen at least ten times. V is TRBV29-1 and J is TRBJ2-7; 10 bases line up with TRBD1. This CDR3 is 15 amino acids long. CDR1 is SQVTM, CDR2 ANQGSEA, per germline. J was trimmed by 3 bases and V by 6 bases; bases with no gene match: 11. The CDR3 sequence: CSVRDRGSGRYEQYF. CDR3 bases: TGCAGCGTCCGGGACAGGGGTTCAGGGCGCTACGAGCAGTACTTC.

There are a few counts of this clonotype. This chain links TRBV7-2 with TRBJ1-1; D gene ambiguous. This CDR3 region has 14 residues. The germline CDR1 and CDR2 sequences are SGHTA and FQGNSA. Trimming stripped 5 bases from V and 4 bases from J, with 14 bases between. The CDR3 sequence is CASSLGGVTTEAFF. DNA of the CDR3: TGTGCCAGCAGCCTGGGAGGAGTGACCACTGAAGCTTTCTTT. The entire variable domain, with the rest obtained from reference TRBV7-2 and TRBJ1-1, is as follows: GAGVSQSPSNKVTEKGKDVELRCDPISGHTALYWYRQSLGQGLEFLIYFQGNSAPDKSGLPSDRFSAERTGGSVSTLTIQRTQQEDSAVYLCASSLGGVTTEAFFGQGTRLTVV.